This passage covers 28 T cell receptor beta chains from one sample sequenced in a study of T cell responses to AZD1222 COVID-19 vaccine. Data came from immunoSEQ multiplex PCR; TCRdb stores just in-frame clones and leaves some out. The sample shows about 140,000 clones, about 90% of them seen only once. Sample: peripheral blood, taken 28 days after the second AZD1222 dose. These receptors were obtained from an adult who received the AZD1222 COVID-19 vaccine.

The chain links TRBV7-9 to TRBJ1-6; D call uncertain. Germline V gives CDR1 SEHNR, CDR2 FQNEAQ (reference sequence). Deletions cut 5 bases from V and 0 bases from J, with 20 bases between. CDR3 size: 19 residues. CDR3 sequence: CASSGGISRSSSYNSPLHF. The CDR3 nucleotides are TGTGCCAGCAGCGGAGGGATCTCCAGATCGAGCTCCTATAATTCACCCCTCCACTTT.

The chain employs TRBV30 and TRBJ1-1; 7 bases fit TRBD1. The ends lost 0 bases at V and 4 bases at J; junction bases unmatched: 2. There are 13 residues in the CDR3. CDR1 and CDR2 from the germline V gene are GTSNPN and SVGIG (reference sequence). The chain's CDR3 is CAWSVPGGTEAFF. The CDR3 DNA sequence: TGTGCCTGGAGTGTACCAGGGGGCACTGAAGCTTTCTTT. The variable domain in full, completed from reference TRBV30 and TRBJ1-1, reads SQTIHQWPATLVQPVGSPLSLECTVEGTSNPNLYWYRQAAGRGLQLLFYSVGIGQISSEVPQNLSASRPQDRQFILSSKKLLLSDSGFYLCAWSVPGGTEAFFGQGTRLTVV.

The CDR3 nucleotides are TGTGCCAGCAGCGTGGGGGACGGCCCGACCCTCAATCAGCCCCAGCATTTT. It encodes CASSVGDGPTLNQPQHF. The chain has TRBV5-8 and TRBJ1-5; tentatively, D is TRBD1 (5 bases). V lost 4 bases, J lost 3 bases, and 20 bases lay in between. CDR1 is SGHTS, CDR2 YDEGEE, per germline. CDR3 size: 17 residues.

The chain combines TRBV15 with TRBJ2-3; 11 bases map to TRBD2. This CDR3 is 18 amino acids long. The V gene's germline CDR1 is LNHNV and CDR2 YYDKDF (reference sequence). J was trimmed by 1 base and V by 0 bases; bases with no gene match: 6. The CDR3 reads CATSRDRLAGGGTDTQYF. DNA for the CDR3: TGTGCCACCAGCAGAGATCGCCTAGCGGGAGGAGGCACAGATACGCAGTATTTT.

The V gene is TRBV5-1, the J gene TRBJ1-1; possibly TRBD1 for D (5 bases). CDR3 length: 14 amino acids. V dropped 4 bases and J dropped 5 bases, with 15 bases sitting between them. The V gene's germline CDR1 is SGHRS and CDR2 YFSETQ. The CDR3 DNA sequence: TGCGCCAGCAGCCACCCGGGACCGCTGACTGAAGCTTTCTTT. Protein: CASSHPGPLTEAFF.

The genes are TRBV7-9 and TRBJ2-7; D not resolved. Germline CDR1 and CDR2: SEHNR and FQNEAQ (reference sequence). Trimming pared 0 bases from V and 0 bases from J, leaving 12 bases between. The CDR3 runs to 16 residues. The CDR3 nucleotides read TGTGCCAGCAGCTTAGCTAGGGCAGGTAGCTCCTACGAGCAGTACTTC. This sequence encodes CASSLARAGSSYEQYF.

This clone was seen once. This sequence joins TRBV7-2 and TRBJ2-7, with 9 positions matching TRBD1. The CDR3 is 14 amino acids. V was pared by 5 bases and J by 4 bases, with 6 bases of the junction left unmatched. Germline lookup yields CDR1 SGHTA and CDR2 FQGNSA. The CDR3 region has the DNA TGTGCCAGCAGCCCCGGGACAGGGCGATACGAGCAGTACTTC. Residues: CASSPGTGRYEQYF.

Notes on this clone: Germline and junction disagree at one end, which may indicate a read error. The DNA of the CDR3 is TGTGCCAGCAGCTTAGGAGGCCCAGGGGGTGCCATTTTC. Amino acids: CASSLGGPGGAIF. V is TRBV7-2 and J is TRBJ2-7, with TRBD1 identical over 7 bases. CDR1 and CDR2 from the germline V gene are SGHTA and FQGNSA. This CDR3 region has 13 residues.

J is TRBJ2-7 and V is TRBV19, with TRBD2 matching 9 bases. V lost 5 bases and J lost 2; bases outside the gene matches: 13. Per germline, CDR1 LNHDA and CDR2 SQIVND (reference sequence). The CDR3 is made up of 17 amino acids. Written as DNA, the CDR3 is TGTGCCAGTAGTTCCCAGACTAGCGGAGGAATACCCTACGAGCAGTACTTC. Protein product: CASSSQTSGGIPYEQYF. The complete variable domain, with remaining parts taken from reference TRBV19 and TRBJ2-7, reads DGGITQSPKYLFRKEGQNVTLSCEQNLNHDAMYWYRQDPGQGLRLIYYSQIVNDFQKGDIAEGYSVSREKKESFPLTVTSAQKNPTAFYLCASSSQTSGGIPYEQYFGPGTRLTVT.

This clone was detected only once. The J gene is TRBJ2-4, the V gene TRBV5-1; weak D call: TRBD1 (6 bases). This CDR3 comprises 17 residues. V gave up 3 bases and J gave up 0 bases, with 16 bases separating them. Germline values: CDR1 SGHRS, CDR2 YFSETQ. The CDR3 region has the DNA TGCGCCAGCAGCTCCTCCAGGGGACATCTAGCCAAAAACATTCAGTACTTC. Its protein product is CASSSSRGHLAKNIQYF.

The rearrangement links TRBV27 to TRBJ2-2; D could derive from TRBD1 or TRBD2 (5 bases each). CDR3 length equals 16 residues. V was clipped by 0 bases and J by 1 base, with 9 bases between them. Germline V lookup: CDR1 MNHEY, CDR2 SMNVEV (reference sequence). The CDR3 loop is CASSLSGTLNTGELFF. The CDR3 nucleotides are TGTGCCAGCAGTTTATCCGGGACCCTGAACACCGGGGAGCTGTTTTTT.

The CDR3, as DNA: TGTGCCAGCAGCCCTAAGCATCAGGGGCACGAGCAGTACTTC. Amino acids: CASSPKHQGHEQYF. The gene calls are TRBV7-9 and TRBJ2-7; TRBD1 might be the D (6 bases). The V gene's germline CDR1 is SEHNR and CDR2 FQNEAQ (reference sequence). The CDR3 is 14 residues long. Trimming removed 5 bases at V and 5 bases at J, with 16 bases between.

This sequence joins TRBV5-4 and TRBJ2-1; TRBD2 is a possible D gene (6 bases). The CDR3 has 16 residues. Trimming removed 4 bases at V and 1 base at J, with 15 bases between. Per germline, CDR1 SGHNT and CDR2 YYREEE (reference sequence). The DNA of the CDR3 is TGTGCCAGCAGCCCCGCAACTAGCAGATCCTACAATGAGCAGTTCTTC. It specifies CASSPATSRSYNEQFF.

This chain joins TRBV28 and TRBJ2-7, with a possible D match to TRBD1 (6 bases). Germline lookup yields CDR1 MDHEN and CDR2 SYDVKM. The CDR3 consists of 15 residues. V was pared by 4 bases and J by 0 bases, with 13 bases between. CDR3 coding DNA: TGTGCCAGCAGTTCCCCTGGCAGGGGCTCCTACGAGCAGTACTTC. This sequence encodes CASSSPGRGSYEQYF. Variable domain in full (rest from reference TRBV28 and TRBJ2-7): DVKVTQSSRYLVKRTGEKVFLECVQDMDHENMFWYRQDPGLGLRLIYFSYDVKMKEKGDIPEGYSVSREKKERFSLILESASTNQTSMYLCASSSPGRGSYEQYFGPGTRLTVT.

V gene TRBV19 combines with J gene TRBJ2-6, with a weak D call TRBD1 (5 bases). Germline V gene data show CDR1 as LNHDA and CDR2 as SQIVND (reference sequence). V was shortened by 1 base and J by 4 bases, with 11 bases between the two germline ends. The CDR3 has 16 amino acids. CDR3 nucleotides: TGTGCCAGTAGTATAGCCACAGGTTCCGGGGCCAACGTCCTGACTTTC. Translated: CASSIATGSGANVLTF.

The V call is TRBV19, the J call TRBJ2-1; TRBD1 is a possible D gene (6 bases). Germline V lookup: CDR1 LNHDA, CDR2 SQIVND (reference sequence). Trimming removed 10 bases at V and 0 bases at J, with 22 bases between. This CDR3 has 17 amino acids. CDR3 sequence: CATRLDSPLSSYNEQFF. The CDR3 DNA reads as TGTGCCACCCGATTGGACAGTCCCTTGAGCTCCTACAATGAGCAGTTCTTC.

The genes are TRBV19 and TRBJ2-1; 7 nucleotides agree with TRBD2. Germline values: CDR1 LNHDA, CDR2 SQIVND (reference sequence). The CDR3 totals 13 residues. After removal of 11 bases from V and 3 bases from J, the junction contained 7 bases not matched to a gene. The CDR3: CASFSSGYNEQFF. CDR3 nucleotides: TGTGCCTCTTTTTCTAGCGGCTACAATGAGCAGTTCTTC.

V usage is TRBV15 and J usage is TRBJ2-3; TRBD1 matches 10 bases. V lost 1 base to trimming and J lost 2 bases; unmatched junction nucleotides: 6. The germline gives CDR1 LNHNV, CDR2 YYDKDF (reference sequence). CDR3 length equals 17 residues. The chain's CDR3 is CATSRAGDRGPTDTQYF. The CDR3 DNA sequence: TGTGCCACCAGCAGAGCTGGGGACAGGGGCCCCACAGATACGCAGTATTTT.

This sequence joins TRBV20-1 and TRBJ2-7; D is perhaps TRBD2 (6 bases). Germline values: CDR1 DFQATT, CDR2 SNEGSKA (reference sequence). The CDR3 contains 14 residues. V lost 3 bases to trimming and J lost 1 base, with 13 bases between them. The CDR3 nucleotides read TGCAGTGCTAGTCGGCGGGGACGTTCCTACGAGCAGTACTTC. Encoded protein: CSASRRGRSYEQYF.

V usage is TRBV27 and J usage is TRBJ2-7; D is perhaps TRBD1 or TRBD2 (6 bases each). V was trimmed by 4 bases and J by 6 bases, leaving 13 bases between them. The CDR3 has 13 amino acids. Germline V lookup: CDR1 MNHEY, CDR2 SMNVEV (reference sequence). CDR3 protein: CASSYRVGGEQYF. As DNA, the CDR3 is TGTGCCAGCAGTTACAGGGTGGGAGGCGAGCAGTACTTC.

This sequence joins TRBV5-1 and TRBJ1-1; maybe TRBD1 (5 bases). Trimming shortened V by 0 bases and J by 6 bases, and 15 bases separated the two germline ends. The CDR3 runs 15 residues. Per germline, CDR1 SGHRS and CDR2 YFSETQ. The CDR3 sequence: CASSLEASGTPEAFF. The CDR3 nucleotides read TGCGCCAGCAGCTTGGAAGCATCGGGGACCCCTGAAGCTTTCTTT.

J is TRBJ2-7 and V is TRBV12-3 or TRBV12-4, with D perhaps given as TRBD1 or TRBD2 (5 bases each). V was shortened by 6 bases and J by 7 bases, with 16 bases between the two germline ends. The CDR3 totals 13 residues. The CDR3 DNA sequence: TGTGCCAGCAGGGAAGGGGTCGGGAAGGAGCAGTACTTC. This sequence encodes CASREGVGKEQYF.

This chain uses TRBV7-9 with TRBJ1-5; D is unresolved. The CDR3 runs to 14 residues. From germline, CDR1 is SEHNR and CDR2 FQNEAQ (reference sequence). V lost 4 bases, J lost 9 bases, and 16 bases lay in between. The CDR3 loop is CASSSTLDSRPQHF. In nucleotides, the CDR3 is TGTGCCAGCAGCTCCACACTTGATTCCAGGCCCCAGCATTTT.

The chain recombines TRBV5-4 with TRBJ2-2; no definite D call. Trimming left V 3 bases short and J 0 bases short, with 0 bases between. Germline values: CDR1 SGHNT, CDR2 YYREEE (reference sequence). The CDR3 has 12 amino acids. The CDR3 here is CASSSNTGELFF. The DNA for the CDR3 is TGTGCCAGCAGCTCGAACACCGGGGAGCTGTTTTTT.

The gene calls are TRBV11-2 and TRBJ2-1, with D possibly being TRBD1 (6 bases). Trimming stripped 0 bases from V and 6 bases from J, with 6 bases between. The CDR3 is made up of 13 amino acids. The germline CDR1 and CDR2 sequences are SGHAT and FQNNGV. Here the CDR3 reads CASSLDRGNEQFF. The CDR3, as DNA: TGTGCCAGCAGCTTAGACAGGGGCAATGAGCAGTTCTTC.

The rearrangement links TRBV24-1 to TRBJ2-1, with 10 bases matching TRBD2. After removal of 1 base from V and 2 bases from J, the junction contained 1 base not matched to a gene. The CDR3 spans 16 residues. CDR1 and CDR2 from the germline V gene are KGHDR and SFDVKD. Here the CDR3 reads CATSDFGLAAYNEQFF. CDR3 sequence (DNA): TGTGCCACCAGTGATTTCGGACTAGCGGCCTACAATGAGCAGTTCTTC.

The chain joins TRBV30 to TRBJ1-3, with a tentative D call TRBD1 (5 bases). Trimming removed 6 bases from V and 0 bases from J, with 9 bases in between. CDR3 size: 13 residues. CDR1 is GTSNPN, CDR2 SVGIG, per germline (reference sequence). CDR3 sequence (DNA): TGTGCCTGCTCGGGGGTCTCTGGAAACACCATATATTTT. Translation gives CACSGVSGNTIYF. Drawing the rest from reference TRBV30 and TRBJ1-3, the complete variable domain is SQTIHQWPATLVQPVGSPLSLECTVEGTSNPNLYWYRQAAGRGLQLLFYSVGIGQISSEVPQNLSASRPQDRQFILSSKKLLLSDSGFYLCACSGVSGNTIYFGEGSWLTVV.

This clone appeared a single time. The chain recombines TRBV25-1 with TRBJ2-7, with 7 bases fitting TRBD2. The CDR3 is 11 residues long. Trimming removed 6 bases from V and 4 bases from J; junction bases left unmatched: 0. The germline V gene has CDR1 MGHDK and CDR2 SYGVNS. Here the CDR3 reads CASRRGYEQYF. DNA of the CDR3: TGTGCCAGCAGGCGGGGGTACGAGCAGTACTTC.